The following is a TCR beta chain sequence with its context. An end of the junction does not agree with germline; a read error may underlie this. The source of the sample is a study of blood T cell repertoires in COVID-19. Study-wide context: Samples came from the United States, Italy and Spain, spanning acute and convalescent COVID-19. Sources were T cells, B-cell-depleted T cells, or PBMCs; the material itself was cDNA or gDNA.

In the original processing: Amplified reference gene primers provided the basis for estimating nucleated cell counts. Some clones are missing from TCRdb's copy, which holds only in-frame ones; the method was immunoSEQ multiplex PCR. For V, J and clone size, that table is used; D and trimming come from the DNA. The repertoire consists of over 120,000 clones, with around nine tenths occurring once and the leading ten covering under 2%. The CDR3 sequence is 11 residues long. Germline CDR1 LGHNT, CDR2 FRNRAP. The sequence derives from a human donor in a cohort sampled during active COVID-19. The sequenced sample consisted of peripheral blood. The gene calls are TRBV12-5 and TRBJ2-7; TRBD1 matches 8 bases. In nucleotides, the CDR3 is TGTGCTAGTGGTGGAAACAGGGGGGTAAACTTC. Translated, it gives CASGGNRGVNF.